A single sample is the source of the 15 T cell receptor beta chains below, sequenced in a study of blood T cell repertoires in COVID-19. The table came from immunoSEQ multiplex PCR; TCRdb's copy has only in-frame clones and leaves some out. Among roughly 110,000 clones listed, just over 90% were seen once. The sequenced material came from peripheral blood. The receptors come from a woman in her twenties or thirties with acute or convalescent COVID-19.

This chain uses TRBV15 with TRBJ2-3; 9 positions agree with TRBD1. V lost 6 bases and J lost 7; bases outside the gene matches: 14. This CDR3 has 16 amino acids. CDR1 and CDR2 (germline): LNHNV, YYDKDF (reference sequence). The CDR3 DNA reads TGTGCCACCAGTTCCGAACCCGGGACAGGGAGCAATACGCAGTATTTT. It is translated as CATSSEPGTGSNTQYF.

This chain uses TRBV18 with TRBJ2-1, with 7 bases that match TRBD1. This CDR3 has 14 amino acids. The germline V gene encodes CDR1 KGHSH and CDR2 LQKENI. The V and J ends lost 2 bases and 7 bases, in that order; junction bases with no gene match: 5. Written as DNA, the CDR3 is TGTGCCAGCTCACCAAAGACAGGGCGGAATGAGCAGTTCTTC. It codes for CASSPKTGRNEQFF.

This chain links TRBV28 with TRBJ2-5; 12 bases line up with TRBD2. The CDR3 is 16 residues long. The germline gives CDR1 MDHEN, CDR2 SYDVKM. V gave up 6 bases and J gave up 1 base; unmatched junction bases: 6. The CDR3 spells CASSLWTSGVQETQYF. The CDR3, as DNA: TGTGCCAGCAGCTTGTGGACTAGCGGGGTCCAAGAGACCCAGTACTTC.

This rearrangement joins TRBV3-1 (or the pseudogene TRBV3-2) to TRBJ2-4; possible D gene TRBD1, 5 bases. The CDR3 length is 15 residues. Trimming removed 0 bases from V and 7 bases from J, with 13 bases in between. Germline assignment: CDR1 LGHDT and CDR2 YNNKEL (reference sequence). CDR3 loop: CASSQDSRTFNIQYF. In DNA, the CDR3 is TGTGCCAGCAGCCAAGATTCGCGGACATTTAACATTCAGTACTTC.

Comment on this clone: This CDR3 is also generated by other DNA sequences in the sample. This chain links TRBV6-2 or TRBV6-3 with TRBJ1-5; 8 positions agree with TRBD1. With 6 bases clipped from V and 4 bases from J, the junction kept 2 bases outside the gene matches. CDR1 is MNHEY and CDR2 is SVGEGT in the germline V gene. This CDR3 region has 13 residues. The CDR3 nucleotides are TGTGCCAGCAGCCGGGACAGGAATCAGCCCCAGCATTTT. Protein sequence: CASSRDRNQPQHF.

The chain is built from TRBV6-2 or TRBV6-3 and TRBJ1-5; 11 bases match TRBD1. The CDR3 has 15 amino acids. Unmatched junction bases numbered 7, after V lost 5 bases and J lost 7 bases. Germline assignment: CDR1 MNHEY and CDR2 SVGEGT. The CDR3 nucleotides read TGTGCCAGCAGTCTGAGGACAGGGGGCGACCAGCCCCAGCATTTT. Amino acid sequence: CASSLRTGGDQPQHF.

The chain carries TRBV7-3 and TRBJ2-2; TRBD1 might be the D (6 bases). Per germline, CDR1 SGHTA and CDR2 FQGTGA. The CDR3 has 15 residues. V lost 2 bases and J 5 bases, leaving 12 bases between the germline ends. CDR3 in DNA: TGTGCCAGCAGCTTATCTACCAGGGGTACCGGGGAGCTGTTTTTT. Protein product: CASSLSTRGTGELFF.

The CDR3 coding sequence is TGTGCCAGCAGTTCCCTCCGGACTAATACTGAAGCTTTCTTT. It yields the protein CASSSLRTNTEAFF. The chain combines TRBV6-6 with TRBJ1-1, with D unresolved. Germline V gene data show CDR1 as MNHNY and CDR2 as SVGAGI (reference sequence). The CDR3 spans 14 residues. The germline V and J ends were trimmed by 4 bases and 5 bases, with 14 bases remaining between them.

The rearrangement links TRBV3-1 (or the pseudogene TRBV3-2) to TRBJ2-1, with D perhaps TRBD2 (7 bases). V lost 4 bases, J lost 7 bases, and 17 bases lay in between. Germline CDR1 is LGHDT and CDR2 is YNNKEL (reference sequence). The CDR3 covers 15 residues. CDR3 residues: CASSLLGGALNEQFF. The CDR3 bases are TGTGCCAGCAGCCTATTAGGGGGGGCCTTGAATGAGCAGTTCTTC.

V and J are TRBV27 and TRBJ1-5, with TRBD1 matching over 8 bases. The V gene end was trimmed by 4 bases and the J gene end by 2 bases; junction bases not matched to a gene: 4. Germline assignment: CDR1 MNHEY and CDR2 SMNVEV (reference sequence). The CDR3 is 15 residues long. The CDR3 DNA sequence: TGTGCCAGCAGTTCAGGGGGCGCGGGCAATCAGCCCCAGCATTTT. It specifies CASSSGGAGNQPQHF.

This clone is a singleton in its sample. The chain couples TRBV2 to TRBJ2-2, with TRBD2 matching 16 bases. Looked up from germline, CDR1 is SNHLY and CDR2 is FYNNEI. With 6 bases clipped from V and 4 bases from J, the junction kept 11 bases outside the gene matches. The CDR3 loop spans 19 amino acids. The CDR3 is CASRKTGTSGGAITGELFF. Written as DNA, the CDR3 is TGTGCCAGCAGAAAAACCGGGACTAGCGGGGGGGCAATCACCGGGGAGCTGTTTTTT. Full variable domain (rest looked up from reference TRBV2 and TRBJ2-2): EPEVTQTPSHQVTQMGQEVILRCVPISNHLYFYWYRQILGQKVEFLVSFYNNEISEKSEIFDDQFSVERPDGSNFTLKIRSTKLEDSAMYFCASRKTGTSGGAITGELFFGEGSRLTVL.

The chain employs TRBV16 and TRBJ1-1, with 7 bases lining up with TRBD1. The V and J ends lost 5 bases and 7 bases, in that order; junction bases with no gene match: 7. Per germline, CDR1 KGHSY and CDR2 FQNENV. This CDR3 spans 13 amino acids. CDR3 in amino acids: CASSETGWGEAFF. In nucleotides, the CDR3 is TGTGCCAGCAGCGAGACAGGGTGGGGTGAAGCTTTCTTT.

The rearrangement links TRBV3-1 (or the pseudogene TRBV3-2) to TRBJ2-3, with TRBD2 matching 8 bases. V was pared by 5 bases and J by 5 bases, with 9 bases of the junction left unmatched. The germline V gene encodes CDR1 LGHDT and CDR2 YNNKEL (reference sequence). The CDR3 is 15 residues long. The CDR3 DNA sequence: TGTGCCAGCAGCTCGGGGGGGGCCGGTGGAGATACGCAGTATTTT. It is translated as CASSSGGAGGDTQYF.

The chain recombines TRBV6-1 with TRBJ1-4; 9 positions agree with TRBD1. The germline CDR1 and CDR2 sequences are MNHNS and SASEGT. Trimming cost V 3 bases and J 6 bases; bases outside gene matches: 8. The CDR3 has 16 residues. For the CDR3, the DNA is TGTGCCAGCAGTGAGGCAGGACAGGGGCAGGATGAAAAACTGTTTTTT. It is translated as CASSEAGQGQDEKLFF.

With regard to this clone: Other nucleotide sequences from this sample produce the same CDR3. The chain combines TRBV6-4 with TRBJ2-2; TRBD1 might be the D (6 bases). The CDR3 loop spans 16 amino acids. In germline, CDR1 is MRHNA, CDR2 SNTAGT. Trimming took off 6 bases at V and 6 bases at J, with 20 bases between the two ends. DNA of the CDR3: TGTGCCAGCAGCGTGCAGGGGTATGAGGTGCCCGGGGAGCTGTTTTTT. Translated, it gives CASSVQGYEVPGELFF.